Sequencing of this T cell receptor (beta chain) was carried out in a study of Graves' ophthalmopathy and Graves' hyperthyroidism. This clonotype was seen many times. CDR1 is MNHNS and CDR2 is SASEGT in the germline V gene. V lost 4 bases and J 8 bases, leaving 8 bases between the germline ends. This CDR3 region has 11 residues. The TCR beta CDR3 regions underwent amplification from RNA transcripts. The first-round RT-PCR employed HTBI primers together with the Qiagen OneStep RT-PCR kit. A multiplex PCR was then performed as the second round. MiXCR was run by TCRdb on the multiplex PCR reads, yielding one entry per CDR3 protein. The table includes about 400,000 distinct CDR3 sequences, 15% to 20% detected once.

Sequencing was done on a sample of peripheral blood. V and J are TRBV6-1 and TRBJ1-1, with D possibly TRBD1 on 6 matching bases. This TCR was sampled from a woman aged 18-35 years with Graves' ophthalmopathy. CDR3 sequence (DNA): TGTGCCAGCAGTGTAGGGGGGGAAGCTTTCTTT. This translates into CASSVGGEAFF.